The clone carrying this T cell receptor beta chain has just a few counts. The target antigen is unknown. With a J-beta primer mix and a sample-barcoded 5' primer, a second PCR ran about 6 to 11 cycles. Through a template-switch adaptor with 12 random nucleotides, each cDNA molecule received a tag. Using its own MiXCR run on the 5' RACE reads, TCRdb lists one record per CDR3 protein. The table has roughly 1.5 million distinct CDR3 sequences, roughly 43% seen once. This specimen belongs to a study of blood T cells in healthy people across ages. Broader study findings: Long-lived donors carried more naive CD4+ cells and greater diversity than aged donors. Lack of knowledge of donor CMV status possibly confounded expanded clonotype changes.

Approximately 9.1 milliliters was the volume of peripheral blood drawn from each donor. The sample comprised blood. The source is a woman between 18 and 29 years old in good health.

This chain's CDR3 is CASSQDLRRKNTEAFF. For the CDR3, the DNA is TGCGCCAGCAGCCAAGACCTACGGCGGAAGAACACTGAAGCTTTCTTT. The chain uses TRBV4-3 and TRBJ1-1; D gene unclear. V was clipped by 0 bases and J by 1 base, with 12 bases between them. This CDR3 comprises 16 residues. CDR1 LGHNA and CDR2 YSLEER come from the germline V gene.